The clone carrying this TCR beta chain was counted ten times or more. What it recognizes is unknown. cDNA was made by 5'RACE with 10-nucleotide random UMIs. TCRdb used MiXCR to reprocess the 5' RACE reads, holding one entry per CDR3 protein. The sample shows about 50,000 distinct CDR3 sequences, 16% of them seen only once. V dropped 2 bases and J dropped 1; count of bases not matched to a gene: 3. CDR3 size: 16 residues. Germline CDR1 is SGHRS and CDR2 is YFSETQ. As healthy controls, volunteers from a blood bank in Maryland, USA, were used. This specimen comes from a study of neurological immune-mediated disorders. Study findings and constraints: The most TCR clonal expansion was seen in HTLV-1-associated myelopathy, whereas the least was seen in multiple sclerosis, below the level in healthy controls.

The chain has TRBV5-1 and TRBJ2-2; 9 bases are shared with TRBD2. The TCR comes from a man in his 60s in good health. Specimen: PBMCs. The CDR3 protein is CASSFLTSGNTGELFF. The DNA of the CDR3 is TGCGCCAGCAGCTTCCTGACTAGCGGGAACACCGGGGAGCTGTTTTTT. Filled out from reference TRBV5-1 and TRBJ2-2, the complete variable domain reads KAGVTQTPRYLIKTRGQQVTLSCSPISGHRSVSWYQQTPGQGLQFLFEYFSETQRNKGNFPGRFSGRQFSNSRSEMNVSTLELGDSALYLCASSFLTSGNTGELFFGEGSRLTVL.